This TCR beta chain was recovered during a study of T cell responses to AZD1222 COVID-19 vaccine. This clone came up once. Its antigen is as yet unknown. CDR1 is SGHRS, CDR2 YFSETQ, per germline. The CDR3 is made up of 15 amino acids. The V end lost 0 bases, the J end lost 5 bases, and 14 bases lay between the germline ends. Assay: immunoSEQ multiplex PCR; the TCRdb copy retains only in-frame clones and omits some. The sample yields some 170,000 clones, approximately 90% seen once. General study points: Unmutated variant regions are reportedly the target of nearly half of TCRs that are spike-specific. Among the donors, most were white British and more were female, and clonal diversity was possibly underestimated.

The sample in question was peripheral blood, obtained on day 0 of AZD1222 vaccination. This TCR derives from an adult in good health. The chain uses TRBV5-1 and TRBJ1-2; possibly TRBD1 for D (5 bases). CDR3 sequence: CASSLGAGTVYGYTF. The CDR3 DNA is TGCGCCAGCAGCTTGGGTGCCGGGACGGTTTATGGCTACACCTTC.